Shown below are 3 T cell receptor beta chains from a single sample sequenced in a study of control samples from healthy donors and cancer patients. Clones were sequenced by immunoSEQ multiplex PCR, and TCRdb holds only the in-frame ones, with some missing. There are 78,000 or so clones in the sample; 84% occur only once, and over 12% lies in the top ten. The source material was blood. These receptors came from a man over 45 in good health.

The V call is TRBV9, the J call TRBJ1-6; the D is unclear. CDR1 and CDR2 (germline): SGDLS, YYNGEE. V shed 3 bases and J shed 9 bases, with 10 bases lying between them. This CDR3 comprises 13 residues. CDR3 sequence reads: CASSAEGSSPLHF. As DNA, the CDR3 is TGTGCCAGCAGCGCAGAAGGGAGTTCACCCCTCCACTTT.

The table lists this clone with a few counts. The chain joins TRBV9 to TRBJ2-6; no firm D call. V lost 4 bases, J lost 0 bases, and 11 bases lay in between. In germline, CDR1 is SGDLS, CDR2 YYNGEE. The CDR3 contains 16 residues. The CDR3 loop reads CASSPGRSSGANVLTF. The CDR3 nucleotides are TGTGCCAGCAGCCCAGGACGGAGCTCTGGGGCCAACGTCCTGACTTTC.

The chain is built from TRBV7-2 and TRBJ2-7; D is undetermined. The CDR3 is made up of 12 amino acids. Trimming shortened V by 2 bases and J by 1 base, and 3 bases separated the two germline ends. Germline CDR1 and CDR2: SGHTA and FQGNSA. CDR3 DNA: TGTGCCAGCAGCTTAAATTCCTACGAGCAGTACTTC. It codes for CASSLNSYEQYF.